Below are 25 T cell receptor beta chains sequenced from a single sample in a study of control samples from healthy donors and cancer patients. Produced via immunoSEQ multiplex PCR; TCRdb's table is partial and in-frame only. The sample has 150,000 to 200,000 clones, about 94% seen once. Input material: blood. The receptor set was obtained from a woman in her thirties or forties in good health.

V is TRBV11-3 and J is TRBJ2-3, with no clear D. Between the trimmed V and J ends, which lost 5 bases and 2 bases, there was a span of 14 bases. Germline lookup yields CDR1 SGHNT and CDR2 YENEEA. This CDR3 comprises 15 residues. The chain's CDR3 is CASSKIAGTTDTQYF. The CDR3 DNA reads TGTGCCAGCAGCAAAATCGCAGGAACCACAGATACGCAGTATTTT.

The J gene is TRBJ2-5, the V gene TRBV18, with TRBD1 identical over 11 bases. The germline gives CDR1 KGHSH, CDR2 LQKENI. Losses at the gene ends were 4 bases for V and 8 bases for J; bases not matched to a gene: 9. The CDR3 spans 15 residues. Written as DNA, the CDR3 is TGTGCCAGCTCACGCGCGGGGACAGGGGGAACCACCCAGTACTTC. This encodes CASSRAGTGGTTQYF. Drawing the rest from reference TRBV18 and TRBJ2-5, the complete variable domain is NAGVMQNPRHLVRRRGQEARLRCSPMKGHSHVYWYRQLPEEGLKFMVYLQKENIIDESGMPKERFSAEFPKEGPSILRIQQVVRGDSAAYFCASSRAGTGGTTQYFGPGTRLLVL.

V is TRBV7-9 and J is TRBJ1-2; a weak D match, TRBD1 (6 bases). Germline values: CDR1 SEHNR, CDR2 FQNEAQ (reference sequence). V was cut by 4 bases and J by 5 bases, with 8 bases left in between. The CDR3 consists of 12 residues. The CDR3 protein is CASSSGAYGYTF. The CDR3 DNA sequence: TGTGCCAGCAGCTCGGGGGCGTATGGCTACACCTTC.

This chain uses TRBV19 with TRBJ1-1, with TRBD1 identical over 7 bases. The V and J ends lost 4 bases and 4 bases, in that order; junction bases with no gene match: 6. CDR1 and CDR2 from the germline V gene are LNHDA and SQIVND (reference sequence). The CDR3 covers 14 residues. Written as DNA, the CDR3 is TGTGCCAGTAGTAGACAGGGCATCGGCACTGAAGCTTTCTTT. Encoded protein: CASSRQGIGTEAFF.

This chain connects TRBV6-5 to TRBJ1-1; 7 bases are shared with TRBD1. The trim removed 2 bases at V and 5 bases at J, leaving 5 bases unmatched. The CDR3 runs to 14 residues. Germline V gene data show CDR1 as MNHEY and CDR2 as SVGAGI. The CDR3 is CASSYRGQRTEAFF. Here the CDR3 DNA reads TGTGCCAGCAGTTACAGGGGACAGAGGACTGAAGCTTTCTTT.

The CDR3 region is CASSPRARTTNEKLFF. The CDR3 DNA sequence: TGTGCCAGCAGCCCCCGGGCCCGGACAACTAATGAAAAACTGTTTTTT. V is TRBV11-2 and J is TRBJ1-4; D remains unclear. The CDR3 is 16 residues long. Germline V gives CDR1 SGHAT, CDR2 FQNNGV. Trimming removed 5 bases from V and 0 bases from J, with 13 bases in between.

The chain joins TRBV19 to TRBJ1-5; TRBD1 is a possible D gene (6 bases). V lost 2 bases, J lost 2 bases, and 13 bases lay in between. The CDR3 loop spans 16 amino acids. Looked up from germline, CDR1 is LNHDA and CDR2 is SQIVND (reference sequence). CDR3 nucleotide sequence: TGTGCCAGTAGTATACTTCCGGCAGGGGGCAATCAGCCCCAGCATTTT. This codes for CASSILPAGGNQPQHF.

This sequence joins TRBV18 and TRBJ2-7; 10 nucleotides agree with TRBD1. The germline V gene has CDR1 KGHSH and CDR2 LQKENI. The CDR3 spans 14 residues. Unmatched junction bases numbered 0, after V lost 1 base and J lost 3 bases. DNA for the CDR3: TGTGCCAGCTCACCACGGACAGGGGGCTACGAGCAGTACTTC. Its translation: CASSPRTGGYEQYF. Full variable domain (missing parts from reference TRBV18 and TRBJ2-7): NAGVMQNPRHLVRRRGQEARLRCSPMKGHSHVYWYRQLPEEGLKFMVYLQKENIIDESGMPKERFSAEFPKEGPSILRIQQVVRGDSAAYFCASSPRTGGYEQYFGPGTRLTVT.

V usage is TRBV5-1 and J usage is TRBJ1-6; 7 positions match TRBD1. CDR3 length: 16 amino acids. J lost 5 bases, V lost 0 bases, and 5 bases had no gene match. In germline, CDR1 is SGHRS, CDR2 YFSETQ. The CDR3 nucleotides are TGCGCCAGCAGCTTGGGACAGGGAGAAAATAATTCACCCCTCCACTTT. It is translated as CASSLGQGENNSPLHF.

The CDR3 sequence is CASSLGTSYGYTF. CDR3 coding DNA: TGTGCCAGCAGCCTGGGAACAAGCTATGGCTACACCTTC. The genes are TRBV3-1 (or the pseudogene TRBV3-2) and TRBJ1-2; D unclear. The V end lost 4 bases, the J end lost 4 bases, and 10 bases lay between the germline ends. The germline gives CDR1 LGHDT, CDR2 YNNKEL (reference sequence). The CDR3 is made up of 13 amino acids.

A single count supports this clone. The J gene is TRBJ1-1, the V gene TRBV11-1; the D gene is possibly TRBD1 (6 bases). V shed 5 bases and J shed 4 bases, with 11 bases lying between them. Germline loops: CDR1 SGHAT, CDR2 FQDESV (reference sequence). This CDR3 is built from 13 residues. The CDR3 reads CASSLGQSTEAFF. CDR3 bases: TGTGCCAGCAGCCTTGGACAGTCCACTGAAGCTTTCTTT.

This chain connects TRBV7-2 to TRBJ1-1, with D hard to call. Trimming removed 2 bases at V and 9 bases at J, with 13 bases between. Germline V gives CDR1 SGHTA, CDR2 FQGNSA. The CDR3 spans 13 residues. CDR3 nucleotides: TGTGCCAGCAGCTTACGTGGGCAACAGAAAGCTTTCTTT. Its protein product is CASSLRGQQKAFF.

This chain joins TRBV7-8 and TRBJ2-7; the D gene is possibly TRBD2 (6 bases). This CDR3 region has 15 residues. Germline V lookup: CDR1 SGHVS, CDR2 FQNEAQ. Trimming removed 1 base from V and 2 bases from J, with 12 bases in between. The CDR3 spells CASSLVAVTPYEQYF. The CDR3 DNA reads as TGTGCCAGCAGCTTAGTAGCGGTAACCCCCTACGAGCAGTACTTC.

Note on this clone: The same CDR3 also results from other DNA sequences found in this sample. The rearrangement joins TRBV29-1 to TRBJ1-1, with 8 bases matching TRBD1. V shed 7 bases, J shed 1 base, and the junction held 2 bases outside the gene matches. The CDR3 has 12 residues. Germline CDR1 SQVTM, CDR2 ANQGSEA. CDR3 in amino acids: CSAGTGNTEAFF. Here the CDR3 DNA reads TGCAGCGCCGGGACAGGGAACACTGAAGCTTTCTTT.

This chain links TRBV12-3 or TRBV12-4 with TRBJ1-4; no definite D call. V lost 2 bases to trimming and J lost 8 bases, with 6 bases between them. The CDR3 runs 12 residues. The CDR3 protein is CASSLSREKLFF. The DNA of the CDR3 is TGTGCCAGCAGTTTATCCAGGGAAAAACTGTTTTTT.

The rearrangement uses TRBV10-1 and TRBJ2-1; 8 positions agree with TRBD2. Germline V CDR1 and CDR2: WNHNN, SYGVQD (reference sequence). CDR3 length: 15 amino acids. The V and J ends lost 4 bases and 6 bases, in that order; junction bases with no gene match: 8. CDR3 loop: CASSVSSGRGNEQFF. CDR3 DNA: TGCGCCAGCAGTGTTTCTAGCGGGCGGGGCAATGAGCAGTTCTTC.

The chain employs TRBV14 and TRBJ1-4; D call uncertain. This CDR3 comprises 13 residues. V was shortened by 0 bases and J by 8 bases, with 7 bases between the two germline ends. Germline CDR1 is SGHDN and CDR2 is FVKESK. CDR3 sequence: CASSQDLREKLFF. Written as DNA, the CDR3 is TGTGCCAGCAGCCAAGATCTTCGGGAAAAACTGTTTTTT.

The CDR3 coding sequence is TGCAGCGTTTTTACCCAAGAGACCCAGTACTTC. Its translation: CSVFTQETQYF. V and J are TRBV29-1 and TRBJ2-5; D uncertain. This CDR3 is built from 11 residues. V was pared by 5 bases and J by 1 base, with 5 bases between. Germline V gene sequence: CDR1 SQVTM, CDR2 ANQGSEA.

The V call is TRBV19, the J call TRBJ2-2, with TRBD2 matching 7 bases. The J segment lost 9 bases and the V segment lost 6 bases, leaving 7 bases of the junction unmatched. Germline lookup yields CDR1 LNHDA and CDR2 SQIVND (reference sequence). This CDR3 region has 13 residues. CDR3 in amino acids: CASSREALRELFF. CDR3 DNA: TGTGCCAGTAGCCGGGAGGCGCTCCGGGAGCTGTTTTTT.

The chain has TRBV12-5 and TRBJ1-2; no firm D call. Trimming took 3 bases from V and 8 from J, leaving 19 bases between them. This CDR3 contains 15 residues. Germline lookup yields CDR1 LGHNT and CDR2 FRNRAP. The CDR3 DNA reads as TGTGCTAGTGGTTTCCCTCCGACCCCTTCGGACGGCTACACCTTC. It encodes CASGFPPTPSDGYTF.

The V call is TRBV12-2, the J call TRBJ1-4; TRBD1 is taken as the D call from the table, unchecked against the DNA. TRBV12-2 is a listed pseudogene. The CDR3 spans 16 residues. The CDR3 loop reads CASRKGTGVCGEKLFF. The CDR3 DNA reads as TGTGCAAGTCGCAAGGGGACAGGGGTGTGTGGTGAAAAACTGTTTTTT.

V usage is TRBV6-1 and J usage is TRBJ1-2; no definite D call. CDR1 and CDR2 from the germline V gene are MNHNS and SASEGT. This CDR3 contains 16 residues. V lost 0 bases and J lost 2, with 13 bases in between. CDR3 region: CASSEAFSPRNYGYTF. The DNA of the CDR3 is TGTGCCAGCAGTGAAGCGTTTTCACCGAGGAACTATGGCTACACCTTC.

To note about this clone: This same CDR3 is encoded by further DNA sequences in the sample. The chain joins TRBV19 to TRBJ1-4, with 7 bases fitting TRBD1. V lost 3 bases to trimming and J lost 3 bases; unmatched junction nucleotides: 1. CDR1 and CDR2 from the germline V gene are LNHDA and SQIVND (reference sequence). This CDR3 spans 14 amino acids. The CDR3 bases are TGTGCCAGTAGTATTGGGACAGCTAATGAAAAACTGTTTTTT. This encodes CASSIGTANEKLFF. The full variable domain, in which reference TRBV19 and TRBJ1-4 provide the parts outside the CDR3, is DGGITQSPKYLFRKEGQNVTLSCEQNLNHDAMYWYRQDPGQGLRLIYYSQIVNDFQKGDIAEGYSVSREKKESFPLTVTSAQKNPTAFYLCASSIGTANEKLFFGSGTQLSVL.

The chain joins TRBV29-1 to TRBJ1-2; D not resolved. The CDR3 has 13 amino acids. Germline V gene sequence: CDR1 SQVTM, CDR2 ANQGSEA. V was shortened by 1 base and J by 4 bases, with 10 bases between the two germline ends. CDR3 sequence reads: CSVEARRSYGYTF. For the CDR3, the DNA is TGCAGCGTTGAAGCGCGGAGGTCCTATGGCTACACCTTC.

CDR3 in amino acids: CASSILTGGTQGAFF. As DNA, the CDR3 is TGTGCCAGTAGTATATTGACAGGGGGAACACAGGGAGCTTTCTTT. The chain links TRBV19 to TRBJ1-1, with 9 positions matching TRBD1. Germline V CDR1 and CDR2: LNHDA, SQIVND (reference sequence). J lost 10 bases, V lost 2 bases, and 11 bases had no gene match. The CDR3 runs to 15 residues.